The present T cell receptor beta chain was sequenced within a study of blood T cell repertoires in COVID-19. On the study more broadly: There were acute and convalescent COVID-19 samples, and they came from the United States, Italy and Spain.

Authors' analysis steps: From reference gene primer amplification, estimates of nucleated cell counts were derived. Clones were read by immunoSEQ multiplex PCR, and TCRdb kept only the in-frame ones, dropping some. V, J and clone size were drawn from that table, and D and trimming were deduced from the DNA. The sample comprises around 150,000 clones, 80% to 90% of which are singletons, and around 8.2% rests with the top ten. Germline V gene sequence: CDR1 SNHLY, CDR2 FYNNEI. V lost 6 bases and J lost 4, with 17 bases in between. The CDR3 spans 15 residues. V and J are TRBV2 and TRBJ2-3; no clear D gene. Sample: peripheral blood. This TCR came from a man in his 60s with acute or convalescent COVID-19. CDR3: CASSPDLASADTQYF. The DNA for the CDR3 is TGTGCCAGCAGCCCTGACTTAGCATCGGCAGATACGCAGTATTTT.